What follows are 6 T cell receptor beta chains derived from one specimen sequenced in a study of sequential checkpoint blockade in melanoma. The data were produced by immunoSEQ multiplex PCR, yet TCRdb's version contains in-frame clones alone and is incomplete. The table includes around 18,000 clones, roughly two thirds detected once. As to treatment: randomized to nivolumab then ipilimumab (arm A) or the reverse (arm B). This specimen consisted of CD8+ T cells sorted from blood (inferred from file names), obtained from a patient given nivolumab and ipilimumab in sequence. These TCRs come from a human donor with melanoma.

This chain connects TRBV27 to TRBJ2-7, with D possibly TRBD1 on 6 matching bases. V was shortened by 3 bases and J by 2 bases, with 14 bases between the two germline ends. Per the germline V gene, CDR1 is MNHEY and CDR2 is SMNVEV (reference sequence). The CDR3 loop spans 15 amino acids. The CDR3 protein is CASSFNPDSPYEQYF. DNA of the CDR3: TGTGCCAGCAGTTTTAACCCGGACAGTCCCTACGAGCAGTACTTC.

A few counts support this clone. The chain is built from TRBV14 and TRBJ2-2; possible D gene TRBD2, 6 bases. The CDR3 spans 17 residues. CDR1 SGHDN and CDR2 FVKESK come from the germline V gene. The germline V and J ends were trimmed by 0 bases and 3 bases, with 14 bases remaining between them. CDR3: CASSQDRDSSYTGELFF. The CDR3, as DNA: TGTGCCAGCAGCCAAGATCGGGACTCTTCGTACACCGGGGAGCTGTTTTTT.

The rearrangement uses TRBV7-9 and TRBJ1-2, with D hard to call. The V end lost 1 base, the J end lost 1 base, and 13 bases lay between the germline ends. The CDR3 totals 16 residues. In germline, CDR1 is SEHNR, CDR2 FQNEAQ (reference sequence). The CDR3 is CASSLDSFTFNYGYTF. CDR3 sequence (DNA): TGTGCCAGCAGCTTAGACAGTTTTACCTTTAACTATGGCTACACCTTC. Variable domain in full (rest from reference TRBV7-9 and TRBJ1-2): DTGVSQNPRHKITKRGQNVTFRCDPISEHNRLYWYRQTLGQGPEFLTYFQNEAQLEKSRLLSDRFSAERPKGSFSTLEIQRTEQGDSAMYLCASSLDSFTFNYGYTFGSGTRLTVV.

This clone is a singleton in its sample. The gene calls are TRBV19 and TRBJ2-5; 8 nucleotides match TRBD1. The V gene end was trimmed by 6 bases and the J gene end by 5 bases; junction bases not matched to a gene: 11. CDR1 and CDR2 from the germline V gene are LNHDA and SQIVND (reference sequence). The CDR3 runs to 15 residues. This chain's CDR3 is CASSNMDRAFETQYF. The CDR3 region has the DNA TGTGCCAGTAGCAATATGGACAGGGCTTTCGAGACCCAGTACTTC.

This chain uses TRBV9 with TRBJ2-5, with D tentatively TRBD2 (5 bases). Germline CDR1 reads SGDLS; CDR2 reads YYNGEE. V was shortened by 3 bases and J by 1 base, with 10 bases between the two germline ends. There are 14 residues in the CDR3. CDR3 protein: CASSAGRVQETQYF. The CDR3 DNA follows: TGTGCCAGCAGCGCCGGGCGGGTCCAAGAGACCCAGTACTTC.

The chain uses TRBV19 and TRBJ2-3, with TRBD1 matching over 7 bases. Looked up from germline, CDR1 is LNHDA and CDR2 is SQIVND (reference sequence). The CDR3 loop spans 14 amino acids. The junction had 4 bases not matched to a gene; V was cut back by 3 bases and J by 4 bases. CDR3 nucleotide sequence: TGTGCCAGTAGTATTGTGACAGGGTCAGATACGCAGTATTTT. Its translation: CASSIVTGSDTQYF.